This T cell receptor (beta chain) was obtained from a study of blood T cell repertoires in COVID-19. Study overall: Acute-phase and convalescent COVID-19 samples originated in the United States, Italy and Spain. From T cells, B-cell-depleted T cells, or PBMCs came the material, which was cDNA or gDNA.

As originally analysed: Reference gene primers were amplified, and this amplification served to estimate nucleated cell counts. TCRdb keeps only in-frame clones here, not all; method: immunoSEQ multiplex PCR. V and J calls and clone size are those listed in that table; D and trimming were worked out from the DNA. The sample gives about 200,000 clones, 80% to 90% of which show up once; roughly 1.5% is in the top ten. V was pared by 1 base and J by 0 bases, with 9 bases of the junction left unmatched. Germline V gives CDR1 MGHDK, CDR2 SYGVNS. The CDR3 runs to 17 residues. The sequenced sample was peripheral blood. This TCR was sampled from a man between 18 and 29 years old with active or convalescent COVID-19. V is TRBV25-1 and J is TRBJ2-7; 7 bases are shared with TRBD2. The CDR3 here is CASSELGTAGDSYEQYF. CDR3 coding DNA: TGTGCCAGCAGTGAATTAGGAACGGCGGGAGACTCCTACGAGCAGTACTTC.